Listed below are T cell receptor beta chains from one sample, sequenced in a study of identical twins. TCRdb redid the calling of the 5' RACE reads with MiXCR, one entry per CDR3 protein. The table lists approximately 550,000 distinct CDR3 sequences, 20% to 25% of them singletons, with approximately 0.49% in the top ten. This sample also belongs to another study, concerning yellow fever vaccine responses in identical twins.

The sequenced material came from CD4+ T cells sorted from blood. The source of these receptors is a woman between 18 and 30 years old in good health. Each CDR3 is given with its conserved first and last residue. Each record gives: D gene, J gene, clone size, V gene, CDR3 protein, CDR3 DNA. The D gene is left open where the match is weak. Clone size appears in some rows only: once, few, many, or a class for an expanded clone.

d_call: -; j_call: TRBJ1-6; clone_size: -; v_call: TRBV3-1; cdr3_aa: CASSQDLAASSPLHF; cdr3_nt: TGTGCCAGCAGCCAAGATCTAGCCGCTAGCTCACCCCTCCACTTT
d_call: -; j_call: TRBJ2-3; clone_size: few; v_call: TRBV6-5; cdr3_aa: CASSYTGQKGGSQYF; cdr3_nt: TGTGCCAGCAGTTACACGGGACAAAAGGGGGGCTCGCAGTATTTT
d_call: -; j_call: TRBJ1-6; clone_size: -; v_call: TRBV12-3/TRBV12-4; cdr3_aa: CASSREGNSPLHF; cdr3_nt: TGTGCCAGCAGCCGGGAGGGGAATTCACCCCTCCACTTT
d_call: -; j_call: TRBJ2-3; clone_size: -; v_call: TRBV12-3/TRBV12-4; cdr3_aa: CASRLAGDTQYF; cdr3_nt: TGTGCCAGCAGACTAGCAGGAGATACGCAGTATTTT
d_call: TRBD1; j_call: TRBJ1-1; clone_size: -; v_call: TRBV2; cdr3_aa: CASRGTESNTEAFF; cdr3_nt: TGTGCCAGCAGGGGGACAGAATCGAACACTGAAGCTTTCTTT
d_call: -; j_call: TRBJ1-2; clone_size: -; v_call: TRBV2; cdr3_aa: CASSERVGGYTF; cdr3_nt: TGTGCCAGCAGTGAAAGGGTCGGTGGCTACACCTTC
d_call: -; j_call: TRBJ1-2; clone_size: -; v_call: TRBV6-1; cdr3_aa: CASRSLSAAGPEGYGYTF; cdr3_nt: TGTGCCAGCAGGTCCCTGTCGGCCGCAGGGCCTGAAGGGTATGGCTACACCTTC
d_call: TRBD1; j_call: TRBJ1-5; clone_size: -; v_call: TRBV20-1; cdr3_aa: CSAETGGNQPQHF; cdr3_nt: TGCAGTGCCGAAACAGGGGGCAATCAGCCCCAGCATTTT
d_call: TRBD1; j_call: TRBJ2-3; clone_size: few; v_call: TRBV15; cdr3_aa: CATRPRQGARDTQYF; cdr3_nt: TGTGCCACCAGACCCCGACAGGGGGCAAGAGATACGCAGTATTTT
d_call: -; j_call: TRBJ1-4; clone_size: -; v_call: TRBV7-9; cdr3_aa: CASSLVQATNEKLFF; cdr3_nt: TGTGCCAGCAGCTTAGTCCAGGCAACTAATGAAAAACTGTTTTTT
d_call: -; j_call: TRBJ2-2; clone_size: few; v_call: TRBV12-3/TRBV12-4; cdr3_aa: CASSFVSWSSATGELFF; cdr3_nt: TGTGCCAGCAGTTTCGTTAGTTGGTCTAGCGCAACCGGGGAGCTGTTTTTT
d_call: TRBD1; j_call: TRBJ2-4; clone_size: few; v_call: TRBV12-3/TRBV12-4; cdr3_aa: CASTDRAQNIQYF; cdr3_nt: TGTGCCAGCACGGACAGGGCGCAAAACATTCAGTACTTC
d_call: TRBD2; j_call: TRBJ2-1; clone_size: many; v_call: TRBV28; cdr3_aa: CASSPYILAGGDEQFF; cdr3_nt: TGTGCCAGCAGTCCTTATATCCTAGCGGGAGGAGATGAGCAGTTCTTC
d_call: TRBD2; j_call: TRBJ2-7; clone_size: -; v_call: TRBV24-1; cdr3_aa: CATSETSGRISEQYF; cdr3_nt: TGTGCCACCAGTGAGACTAGCGGGAGGATCAGCGAGCAGTACTTC
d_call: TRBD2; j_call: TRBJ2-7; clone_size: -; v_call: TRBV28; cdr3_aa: CASKSIVGTSGRAPYEQYF; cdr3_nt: TGTGCCAGCAAGTCCATTGTGGGGACTAGCGGGAGGGCCCCCTACGAGCAGTACTTC
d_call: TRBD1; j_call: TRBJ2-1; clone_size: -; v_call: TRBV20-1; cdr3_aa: CSARRTGGNEQFF; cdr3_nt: TGCAGTGCTAGAAGGACAGGGGGCAATGAGCAGTTCTTC
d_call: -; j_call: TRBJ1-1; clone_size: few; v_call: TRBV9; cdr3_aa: CASSVTFPNTEAFF; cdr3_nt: TGTGCCAGCAGCGTCACGTTTCCGAACACTGAAGCTTTCTTT
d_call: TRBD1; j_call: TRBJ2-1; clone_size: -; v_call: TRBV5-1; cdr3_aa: CASSSTPTGGSYNEQFF; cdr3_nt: TGCGCCAGCAGCTCCACCCCGACAGGGGGGTCCTACAATGAGCAGTTCTTC
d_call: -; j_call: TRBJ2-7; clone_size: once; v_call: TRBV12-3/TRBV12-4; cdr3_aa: CASRLNPPGEQYF; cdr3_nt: TGTGCCTCACGATTAAATCCCCCGGGCGAGCAGTACTTC
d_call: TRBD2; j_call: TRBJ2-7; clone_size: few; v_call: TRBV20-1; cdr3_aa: CSARGESGRIYEQYF; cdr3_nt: TGCAGTGCTAGAGGCGAGAGCGGGAGGATTTACGAGCAGTACTTC
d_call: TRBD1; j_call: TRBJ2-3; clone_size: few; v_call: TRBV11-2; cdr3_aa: CASSLGPGQGRGDTQYF; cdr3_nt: TGTGCCAGCAGCTTAGGGCCGGGACAGGGGAGAGGGGATACGCAGTATTTT
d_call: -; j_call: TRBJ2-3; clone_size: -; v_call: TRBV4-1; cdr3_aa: CASSQGTQNTDTQYF; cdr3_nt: TGCGCCAGCAGCCAAGGGACTCAAAACACAGATACGCAGTATTTT
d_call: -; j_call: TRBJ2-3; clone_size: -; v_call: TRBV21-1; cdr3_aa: CASNGAYYTDTQYF; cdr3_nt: TGTGCCAGCAACGGGGCATACTACACAGATACGCAGTATTTT
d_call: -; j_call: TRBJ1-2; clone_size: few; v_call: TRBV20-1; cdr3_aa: CSASAGSYGYTF; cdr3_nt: TGCAGTGCTAGTGCGGGGTCTTATGGCTACACCTTC
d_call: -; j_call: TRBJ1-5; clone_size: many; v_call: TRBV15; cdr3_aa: CATSRSSGQPQHF; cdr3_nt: TGTGCCACCAGCAGATCTTCCGGTCAGCCCCAGCATTTT
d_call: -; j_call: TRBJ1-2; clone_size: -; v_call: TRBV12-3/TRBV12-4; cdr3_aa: CASSGTPGNYGYTF; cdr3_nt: TGTGCCAGCAGTGGGACACCTGGAAACTATGGCTACACCTTC
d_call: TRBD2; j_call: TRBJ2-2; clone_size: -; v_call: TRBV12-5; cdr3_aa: CASGSRGLAGGTGELFF; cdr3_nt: TGTGCTAGTGGTTCCCGAGGACTAGCGGGAGGCACCGGGGAGCTGTTTTTT
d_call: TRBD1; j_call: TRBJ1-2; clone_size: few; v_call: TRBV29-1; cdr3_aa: CSVPAGGPNYGYTF; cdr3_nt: TGCAGCGTTCCAGCAGGGGGCCCTAACTATGGCTACACCTTC
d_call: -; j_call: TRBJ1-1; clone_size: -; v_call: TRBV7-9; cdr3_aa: CASFGDGRLSSEAFF; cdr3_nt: TGTGCCAGCTTCGGGGATGGTAGACTCTCATCGGAAGCTTTCTTT
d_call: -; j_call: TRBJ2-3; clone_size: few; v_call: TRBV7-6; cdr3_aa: CASSPWGVADTDTQYF; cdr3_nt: TGTGCCAGCAGCCCTTGGGGGGTTGCGGACACAGATACGCAGTATTTT
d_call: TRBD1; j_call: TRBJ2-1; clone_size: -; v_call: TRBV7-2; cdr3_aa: CASSLVAAGGEQFF; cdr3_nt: TGTGCCAGCAGCTTAGTGGCGGCAGGGGGTGAGCAGTTCTTC
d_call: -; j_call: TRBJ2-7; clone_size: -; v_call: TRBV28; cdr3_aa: CASRRGTGTYEQYF; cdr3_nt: TGTGCCAGCAGGAGGGGAACAGGAACATACGAGCAGTACTTC
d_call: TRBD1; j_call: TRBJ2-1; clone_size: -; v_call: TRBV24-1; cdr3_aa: CATSDRGQVVNNEQFF; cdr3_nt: TGTGCCACCAGTGACCGGGGACAGGTGGTTAACAATGAGCAGTTCTTC
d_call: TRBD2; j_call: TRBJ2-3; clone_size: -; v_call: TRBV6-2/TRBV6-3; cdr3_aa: CASSYGGGRRTDTQYF; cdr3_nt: TGTGCCAGCAGTTACGGCGGGGGGCGGAGGACAGATACGCAGTATTTT
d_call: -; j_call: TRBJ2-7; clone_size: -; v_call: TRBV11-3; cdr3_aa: CASSPRGGTELHEQYF; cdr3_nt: TGTGCCAGCAGCCCCCGTGGCGGGACGGAACTCCACGAGCAGTACTTC
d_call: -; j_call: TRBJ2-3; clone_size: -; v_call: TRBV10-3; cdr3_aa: CAIAGRLEGDTQYF; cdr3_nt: TGTGCCATCGCGGGGAGACTAGAAGGAGATACGCAGTATTTT
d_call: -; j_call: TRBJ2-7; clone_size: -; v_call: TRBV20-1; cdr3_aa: CSASPMGASYEQYF; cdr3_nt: TGCAGTGCTTCCCCGATGGGGGCCTCCTACGAGCAGTACTTC
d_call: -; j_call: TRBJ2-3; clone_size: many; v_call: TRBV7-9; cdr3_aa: CASSSSPSTDTQYF; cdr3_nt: TGTGCCAGCAGCAGTAGCCCTAGCACAGATACGCAGTATTTT
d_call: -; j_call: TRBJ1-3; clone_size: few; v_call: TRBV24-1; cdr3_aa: CATSEGGGTIYF; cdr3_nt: TGTGCCACCAGTGAGGGGGGTGGCACCATATATTTT
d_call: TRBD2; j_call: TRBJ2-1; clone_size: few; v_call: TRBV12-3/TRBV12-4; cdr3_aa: CASSFSSGWSYNEQFF; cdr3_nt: TGTGCCAGCAGTTTCAGTAGCGGGTGGTCCTACAATGAGCAGTTCTTC
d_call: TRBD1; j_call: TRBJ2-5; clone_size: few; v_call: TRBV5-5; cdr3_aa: CASSLETGWAETQYF; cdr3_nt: TGTGCCAGCAGCTTGGAGACAGGGTGGGCAGAGACCCAGTACTTC
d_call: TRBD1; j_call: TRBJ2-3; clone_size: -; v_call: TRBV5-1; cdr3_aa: CASSRDRGASTDTQYF; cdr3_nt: TGCGCCAGCAGCCGGGACAGGGGAGCTAGCACAGATACGCAGTATTTT
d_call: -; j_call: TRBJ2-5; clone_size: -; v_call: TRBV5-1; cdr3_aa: CASSLVPGNQETQYF; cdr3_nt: TGCGCCAGCAGCTTGGTTCCGGGGAATCAAGAGACCCAGTACTTC
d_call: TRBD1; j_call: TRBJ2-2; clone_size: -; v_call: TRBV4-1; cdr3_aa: CASSQARTGGFRELFF; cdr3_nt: TGCGCCAGCAGCCAAGCCAGGACAGGGGGCTTTCGGGAGCTGTTTTTT
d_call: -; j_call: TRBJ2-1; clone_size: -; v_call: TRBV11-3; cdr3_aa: CASSLNGGVSNEQFF; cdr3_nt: TGTGCCAGCAGCTTAAATGGTGGGGTCTCCAATGAGCAGTTCTTC
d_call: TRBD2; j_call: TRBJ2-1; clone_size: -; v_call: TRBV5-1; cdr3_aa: CASGRGLAGSRGYNEQFF; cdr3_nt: TGCGCCAGCGGGCGTGGACTAGCGGGCTCACGGGGATACAATGAGCAGTTCTTC
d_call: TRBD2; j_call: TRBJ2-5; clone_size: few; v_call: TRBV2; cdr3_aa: CASGLAGPTQYF; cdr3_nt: TGTGCCAGTGGACTAGCGGGACCGACCCAGTACTTC
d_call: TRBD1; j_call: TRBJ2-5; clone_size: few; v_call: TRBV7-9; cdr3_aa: CASSLGRTGRQETQYF; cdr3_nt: TGTGCCAGCAGCTTAGGGAGGACAGGCCGCCAAGAGACCCAGTACTTC
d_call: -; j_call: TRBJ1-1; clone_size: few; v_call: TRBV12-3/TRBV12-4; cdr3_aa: CASSLGIREAFF; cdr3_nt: TGTGCCAGCAGTTTGGGTATTCGGGAAGCTTTCTTT
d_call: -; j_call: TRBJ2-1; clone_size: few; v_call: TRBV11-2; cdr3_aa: CASTLVWSSYNEQFF; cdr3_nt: TGTGCCAGCACCTTGGTCTGGAGTTCCTACAATGAGCAGTTCTTC
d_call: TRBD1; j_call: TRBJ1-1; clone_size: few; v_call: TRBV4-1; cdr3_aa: CASSRDSGAFF; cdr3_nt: TGCGCCAGCAGCCGGGACAGCGGAGCTTTCTTT
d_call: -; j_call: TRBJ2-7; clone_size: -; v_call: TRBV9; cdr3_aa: CASSVSLDPSYEQYF; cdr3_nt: TGTGCCAGCAGCGTAAGTTTAGACCCCTCCTACGAGCAGTACTTC
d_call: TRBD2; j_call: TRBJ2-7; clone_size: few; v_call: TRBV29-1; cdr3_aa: CSVITGTSGTYEQYF; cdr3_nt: TGCAGCGTAATCACCGGGACTAGCGGGACCTACGAGCAGTACTTC
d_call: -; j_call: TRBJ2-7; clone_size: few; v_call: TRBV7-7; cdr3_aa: CASSFTQGGEQYF; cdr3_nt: TGTGCCAGCAGCTTCACGCAGGGAGGCGAGCAGTACTTC
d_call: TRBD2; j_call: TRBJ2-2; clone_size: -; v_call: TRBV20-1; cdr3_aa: CSARGGTSGVTGELFF; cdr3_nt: TGCAGTGCTAGGGGTGGGACTAGCGGGGTTACCGGGGAGCTGTTTTTT
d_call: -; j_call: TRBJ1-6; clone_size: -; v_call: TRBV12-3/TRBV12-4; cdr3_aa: CASSELGPNNSPLHF; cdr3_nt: TGTGCCAGCAGTGAATTAGGGCCAAATAATTCACCCCTCCACTTT
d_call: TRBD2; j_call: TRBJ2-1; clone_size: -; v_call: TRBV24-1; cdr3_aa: CATSVGSGAYNEQFF; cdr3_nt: TGTGCCACCAGTGTAGGTAGCGGGGCCTACAATGAGCAGTTCTTC
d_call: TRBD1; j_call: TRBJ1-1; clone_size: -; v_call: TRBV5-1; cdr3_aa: CASSRQGRGNTEAFF; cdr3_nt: TGCGCCAGCAGCCGACAGGGACGGGGGAACACTGAAGCTTTCTTT
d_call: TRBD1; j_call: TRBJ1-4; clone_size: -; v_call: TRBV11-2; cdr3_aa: CASTRGQGTNEKLFF; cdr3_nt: TGTGCCAGCACCCGCGGACAGGGGACTAATGAAAAACTGTTTTTT